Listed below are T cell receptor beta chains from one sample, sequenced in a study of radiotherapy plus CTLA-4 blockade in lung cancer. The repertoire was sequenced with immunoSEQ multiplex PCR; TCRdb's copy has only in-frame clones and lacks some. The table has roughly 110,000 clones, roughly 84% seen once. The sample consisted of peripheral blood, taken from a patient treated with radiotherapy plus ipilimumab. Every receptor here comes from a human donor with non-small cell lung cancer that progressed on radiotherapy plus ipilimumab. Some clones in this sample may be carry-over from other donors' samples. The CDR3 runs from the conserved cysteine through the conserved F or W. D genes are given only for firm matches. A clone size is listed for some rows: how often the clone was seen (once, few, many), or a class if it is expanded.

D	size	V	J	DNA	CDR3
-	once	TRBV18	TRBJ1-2	TGTGCCAGCTCACTTTCGACGGCAGCTAACTATGGCTACACCTTC	CASSLSTAANYGYTF
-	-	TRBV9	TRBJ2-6	TGTGCCAGCAGCGTTACCTCTGGGGCCAACGTCCTGACTTTC	CASSVTSGANVLTF
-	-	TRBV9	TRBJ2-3	TGTGCCAGCAGCCCCCGGGTGAGGAATACGCAGTATTTT	CASSPRVRNTQYF
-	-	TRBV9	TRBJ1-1	TGTGCCAGCACGGGAGCCCTCGAGAGAGAAGCTTTCTTT	CASTGALEREAFF
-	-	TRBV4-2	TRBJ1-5	TGTGCCAGCAGCCAAGATTTAGAAGGGTATCAGCCCCAGCATTTT	CASSQDLEGYQPQHF
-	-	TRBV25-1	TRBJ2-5	TGTGCCAGCAGTGATTGGGGGTCCTCACCGGAGACCCAGTACTTC	CASSDWGSSPETQYF
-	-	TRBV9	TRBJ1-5	TGTGCCAGCAGTCGGGGGGCTACCCAGCCCCAGCATTTT	CASSRGATQPQHF
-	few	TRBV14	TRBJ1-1	TGTGCCAGCAGCCGGTGGGGGAAAGAAGCTTTCTTT	CASSRWGKEAFF
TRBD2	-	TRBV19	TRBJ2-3	TGTGCCAGTAGTACCCACGGGACTAGCGGTAGCACAGATACGCAGTATTTT	CASSTHGTSGSTDTQYF
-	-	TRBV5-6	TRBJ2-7	TGTGCCAGCAGCTTGGTGACGGTGGGGCAGTACTTC	CASSLVTVGQYF
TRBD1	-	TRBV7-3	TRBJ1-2	TGTGCCAGCAGTCCCGGACAGGGGGCCGGCTATGGCTACACCTTC	CASSPGQGAGYGYTF
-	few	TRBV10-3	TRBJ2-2	TGTGCCATCAGTGAGGCACGATCTGGGAACACCGGGGAGCTGTTTTTT	CAISEARSGNTGELFF
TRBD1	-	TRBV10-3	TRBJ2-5	TGTGCCATCAGGATTACAGGGGAGGAGACCCAGTACTTC	CAIRITGEETQYF
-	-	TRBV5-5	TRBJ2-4	TGTGCCAGCAGCTTTTGGGCCAGACCTCGGTACTTC	CASSFWARPRYF
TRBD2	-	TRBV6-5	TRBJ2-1	TGTGCCAGCAGTTACGGCGGGGGGTCCTACAATGAGCAGTTCTTC	CASSYGGGSYNEQFF
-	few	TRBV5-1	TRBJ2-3	TGCGCCAGCAGCTTAACCCCAAACACAGATACGCAGTATTTT	CASSLTPNTDTQYF
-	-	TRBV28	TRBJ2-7	TGTGCCAGCTCAAGGGAAGGAGACATCGCAAGTAAGGAGGGGTACTTC	CASSREGDIASKEGYF
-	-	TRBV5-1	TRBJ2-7	TGCGCCAGCAGCGTAGGGACATTCTCCTACGAGCAGTACTTC	CASSVGTFSYEQYF
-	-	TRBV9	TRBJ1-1	TGTGCCAGCAGCGAAGACAGCAACACTGAAGCTTTCTTT	CASSEDSNTEAFF
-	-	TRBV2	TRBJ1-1	TGTGCCAGCATTTTCATCCGCAGGGATCCCGACGGATGGACCCCTATGAACACTGAAGCTTTCTTT	CASIFIRRDPDGWTPMNTEAFF
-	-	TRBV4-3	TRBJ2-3	TGCGCCAGCAGCTCACCCGGGCTAGCCGTCACAGATACGCAGTATTTT	CASSSPGLAVTDTQYF
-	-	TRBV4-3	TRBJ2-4	TGCGCCAGCAGCCAAGATCGGGAAAACATTCAGTACTTC	CASSQDRENIQYF
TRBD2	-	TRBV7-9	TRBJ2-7	TGTGCCAGCAGCCACGACGGGGGGAGATCCTACGAGCAGTACTTC	CASSHDGGRSYEQYF
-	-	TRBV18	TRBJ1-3	TGTGCCAGCTCACCACAGAGTAGCTCTGGAAACACCATATATTTT	CASSPQSSSGNTIYF
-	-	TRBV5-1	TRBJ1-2	TGCGCCAGCAGCCCAGCGTCCGGGACAATTAACTATGGCTACACCTTC	CASSPASGTINYGYTF
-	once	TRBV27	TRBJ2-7	TGTGCCAGCAGTTTATTCAGGAGTTACGAGCAGTACTTC	CASSLFRSYEQYF
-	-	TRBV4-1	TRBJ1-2	TGCGCCAGCAGCCAAGATCCCCCCCCCAGTAACTATGGCTACACCTTC	CASSQDPPPSNYGYTF
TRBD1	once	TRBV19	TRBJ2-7	TGTGCCAGTAGTATAATATTGGACAGGGGCTACGAGCAGTACTTC	CASSIILDRGYEQYF
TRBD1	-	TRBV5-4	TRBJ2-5	TGTGCCAGCAGCCTGACAGGGTCCCAAGAGACCCAGTACTTC	CASSLTGSQETQYF
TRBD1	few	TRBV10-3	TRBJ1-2	TGTGCCATCAGGGAGACAGGGGACAATCAAGGCTACACCTTC	CAIRETGDNQGYTF
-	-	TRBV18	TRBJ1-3	TGTGCCAGCTCACCGGTAACGTTGGTTCCCAACTCTGGAAACACCATATATTTT	CASSPVTLVPNSGNTIYF
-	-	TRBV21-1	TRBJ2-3	-	CASTRSRYAVFWPRHPADSARDF
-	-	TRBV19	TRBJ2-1	TGTGCCAGTAGCGCGGGTAAGGGTAGGAATGAGCAGTTCTTC	CASSAGKGRNEQFF
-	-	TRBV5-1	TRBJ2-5	TGCGCCAGCGGCTTGGCCGCTTATCCGGGGGCCCAAGAGACCCAGTACTTC	CASGLAAYPGAQETQYF
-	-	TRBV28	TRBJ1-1	TGTGCCAGCAGTCTCAATCTACCTGAAGCTTTCTTT	CASSLNLPEAFF
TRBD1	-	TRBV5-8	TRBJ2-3	TGTGCCAGCAGCTGGGACAGGGGCACAGATACGCAGTATTTT	CASSWDRGTDTQYF
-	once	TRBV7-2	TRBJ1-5	TGTGCCAGCAGTGCCCATGGGAATCAGCCCCAGCATTTT	CASSAHGNQPQHF
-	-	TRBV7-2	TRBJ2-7	TGTGCCAGCAGCTTTCGGGACCCGGGACTCTCCTACGAGCAGTACTTC	CASSFRDPGLSYEQYF
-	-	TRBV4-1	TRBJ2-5	TGCGCCAGCAGCCTCCCGCCCCAAGAGACCCAGTACTTC	CASSLPPQETQYF
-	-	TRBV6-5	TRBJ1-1	TGTGCCAGCAGCCCCCGGGGTACCCGAGCTTTCTTT	CASSPRGTRAFF
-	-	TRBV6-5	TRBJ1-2	TGTGCCAGCAGTTACACGACAGAATCCGGCTACACCTTC	CASSYTTESGYTF
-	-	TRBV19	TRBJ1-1	TGTGCCAGTAGTATGAAAGGGGTCGGGGGCGCGGCTTTCTTT	CASSMKGVGGAAFF
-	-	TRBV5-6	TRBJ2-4	TGTGCCAGCAGCTTGGCCGCTGATATAGCCAAAAACATTCAGTACTTC	CASSLAADIAKNIQYF
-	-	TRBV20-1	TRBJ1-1	TGCAGTGCTAGGAGGGTATCTGAAGCTTTCTTT	CSARRVSEAFF
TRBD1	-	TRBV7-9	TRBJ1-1	TGTGCCAGCAGCTTGGGACAGATGGTAGGTGAAGTTTTCTTT	CASSLGQMVGEVFF
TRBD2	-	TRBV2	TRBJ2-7	TGTGCCAGCAGTCCAGCCCCGGGACTAGCGGGGGACCAGAGCTCCTACGAGCAGTACTTC	CASSPAPGLAGDQSSYEQYF
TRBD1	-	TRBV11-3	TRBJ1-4	TGTGCCAGCAGCCTTTCAGGGGGTCCTGGTGAAAAACTGTTTTTT	CASSLSGGPGEKLFF
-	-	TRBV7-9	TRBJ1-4	TGTGCCAGCAGCCCCCCCGGGGCACTAACTAATGAAAAACTGTTTTTT	CASSPPGALTNEKLFF
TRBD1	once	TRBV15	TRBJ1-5	TGTGCCACCAGAAGTCCCGGACAGGGCAATCAGCCCCAGCATTTT	CATRSPGQGNQPQHF
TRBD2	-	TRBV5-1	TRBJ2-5	TGCGCCAGCAGCCCCGGACTAGCGGGGGGGAACGGAGAGACCCAGTACTTC	CASSPGLAGGNGETQYF
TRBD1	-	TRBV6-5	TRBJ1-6	TGTGCCAGCACTCGGGGACAGGGAAGTCTTCCCCTCCACTTT	CASTRGQGSLPLHF